This T cell receptor beta chain appears in the sequencing data of a study of blood T cells in healthy people across ages. Alongside a J-beta primer mix, a sample-barcoded 5' primer served in a second PCR lasting roughly 6 to 11 cycles. From the 5' RACE reads, TCRdb called clonotypes with MiXCR, one entry per CDR3 protein. The sample yields roughly 1,500,000 distinct CDR3 sequences, around 36% seen once. Germline V gives CDR1 DFQATT, CDR2 SNEGSKA (reference sequence). The CDR3 has 14 amino acids. V lost 5 bases to trimming and J lost 6 bases; unmatched junction nucleotides: 9. What was sequenced was blood. The sequence was obtained from a woman in her 30s in good health. The chain uses TRBV20-1 and TRBJ1-1, with 10 bases matching TRBD1. CDR3 amino acids: CSAARQGARSEAFF. The DNA for the CDR3 is TGCAGTGCTGCCAGACAGGGGGCCCGCTCTGAAGCTTTCTTT.